The entry below gives a single TCR beta chain sequence along with its context. The source of the sample is a study of Ad26.COV2.S vaccination and SARS-CoV-2 variants. For the study at large: The trial was COV1001 and the donor's arm was Ad26.COV2.S.

Method: immunoSEQ multiplex PCR; TCRdb's copy keeps in-frame clones and lacks some. The table lists about 320,000 clones, around four fifths of them singletons, with approximately 2.2% in the top ten. The CDR3 spans 13 residues. Germline values: CDR1 SEHNR, CDR2 FQNEAQ (reference sequence). V lost 6 bases to trimming and J lost 6 bases, with 14 bases between them. Treatment in this sample: around 19 received Ad26.COV2.S at low or high dose, single or two shots; a few received placebo; per-sample allocation not given. Repertoires come from day 63 after the first vaccine or placebo injection. Specimen: peripheral blood, collected in a trial of Ad26.COV2.S vaccine versus placebo. This TCR was sampled from a person between 18 and 65 years old who received the Ad26.COV2.S COVID-19 vaccine or a placebo. The V call is TRBV7-9, the J call TRBJ1-2, with no clear D. The CDR3 loop is CASRSDKFHGYTF. CDR3 DNA: TGTGCCAGCAGATCTGACAAGTTCCATGGCTACACCTTC.